This T cell receptor beta chain was retrieved from a study of blood T cell repertoires in COVID-19. At the level of the study: Donors in the United States, Italy and Spain gave samples during acute or convalescent COVID-19. From T cells, B-cell-depleted T cells, or PBMCs came the material, which was cDNA or gDNA.

Original analysis: For nucleated cells, counts were estimated from reference gene primer amplification. Sequencing was performed with immunoSEQ multiplex PCR; in TCRdb, only in-frame clones are kept and a portion is missing. V, J and clone size were drawn from that table, and D and trimming were deduced from the DNA. The sample yields 250,000 to 300,000 clones, approximately 81% seen once. Per the germline V gene, CDR1 is SGDLS and CDR2 is YYNGEE. This CDR3 has 14 residues. Trimming took off 3 bases at V and 5 bases at J, with 14 bases between the two ends. This chain joins TRBV9 and TRBJ1-1; perhaps TRBD1 as D (6 bases). The TCR originated in a woman aged 45-59 years who had been exposed to COVID-19. The sequenced sample was PBMCs or T cells enriched from blood (not recorded which). Written as DNA, the CDR3 is TGTGCCAGCAGCGCGGAACAGGGAAGGACTGAAGCTTTCTTT. The encoded protein is CASSAEQGRTEAFF.